A single sample gave rise to the 12 T cell receptor beta chains below, sequenced in a study of blood T cell repertoires in COVID-19. TCRdb's copy holds only in-frame clones and misses some; the assay was immunoSEQ multiplex PCR. This sample yields about 230,000 clones, of which 86% are seen a single time; 11% belongs to the top ten. Input material: peripheral blood. All receptors come from a man between 50 and 59 years old with COVID-19, enrolled during active disease.

This clone was recorded many times. This chain joins TRBV5-1 and TRBJ2-7, with TRBD1 identical over 7 bases. The CDR3 is made up of 14 amino acids. The germline gives CDR1 SGHRS, CDR2 YFSETQ. V lost 8 bases and J lost 0; bases outside the gene matches: 8. This chain's CDR3 is CASRGQTNSYEQYF. CDR3 DNA sequence: TGCGCCAGTAGGGGGCAAACAAACTCCTACGAGCAGTACTTC.

This clone was counted a few times. J is TRBJ2-7 and V is TRBV27, with 7 bases that match TRBD2. In germline, CDR1 is MNHEY, CDR2 SMNVEV (reference sequence). Trimming removed 6 bases from V and 0 bases from J; junction bases left unmatched: 11. The length of the CDR3 is 16 residues. This CDR3 is CASSALASGSSYEQYF. In nucleotides, the CDR3 is TGTGCCAGCAGCGCTTTGGCTAGCGGATCCTCCTACGAGCAGTACTTC.

This clone showed up just once. The chain joins TRBV3-1 (or the pseudogene TRBV3-2) to TRBJ2-7, with D perhaps matching TRBD2 (6 bases). This CDR3 spans 16 amino acids. Trimming removed 0 bases from V and 6 bases from J, with 18 bases in between. Germline V gene lookup returns CDR1 LGHDT and CDR2 YNNKEL (reference sequence). CDR3 nucleotide sequence: TGTGCCAGCAGCCAAGATATGGGGGGAGGTCCCCTCGAGCAGTACTTC. It specifies CASSQDMGGGPLEQYF.

The rearrangement links TRBV7-9 to TRBJ1-1; 9 bases are shared with TRBD1. CDR1 and CDR2 (germline): SEHNR, FQNEAQ (reference sequence). Trimming took 0 bases from V and 11 from J; bases not matched to a gene: 7. There are 14 residues in the CDR3. The chain's CDR3 is CASSLADRGRGAFF. CDR3 in DNA: TGTGCCAGCAGCTTAGCGGACAGGGGCCGAGGGGCTTTCTTT.

This chain uses TRBV28 with TRBJ2-7, with a possible D match to TRBD1 (5 bases). Trimming removed 10 bases at V and 3 bases at J, with 10 bases between. Germline V gene sequence: CDR1 MDHEN, CDR2 SYDVKM. The CDR3 has 11 amino acids. Here the CDR3 DNA reads TGTGCCATCTCAGGGAACTACGAGCAGTACTTC. Translation: CAISGNYEQYF.

The chain combines TRBV9 with TRBJ2-1; 12 bases line up with TRBD2. The germline gives CDR1 SGDLS, CDR2 YYNGEE. Unmatched junction bases numbered 9, after V lost 0 bases and J lost 5 bases. The CDR3 is 18 amino acids. The CDR3 reads CASSVGASGRAGHNEQFF. CDR3 DNA sequence: TGTGCCAGCAGCGTAGGGGCTAGCGGGAGGGCCGGCCACAATGAGCAGTTCTTC.

The chain links TRBV4-1 to TRBJ2-7; D gene ambiguous. V lost 0 bases and J 3 bases, leaving 9 bases between the germline ends. CDR3 length equals 14 residues. Germline-derived CDR1 and CDR2 are MGHRA and YSYEKL. CDR3 residues: CASSQDVQNYEQYF. In nucleotides, the CDR3 is TGCGCCAGCAGCCAAGATGTGCAGAACTACGAGCAGTACTTC.

CDR3 DNA: TGTGCCAGCAGGACTAGCGGCAGCAATGAGCAGTTCTTC. Protein: CASRTSGSNEQFF. The rearrangement uses TRBV6-5 and TRBJ2-1, with TRBD2 matching 9 bases. The germline V gene has CDR1 MNHEY and CDR2 SVGAGI. The V and J ends lost 6 bases and 6 bases, in that order; junction bases with no gene match: 3. There are 13 residues in the CDR3.

The chain uses TRBV6-5 and TRBJ2-7, with TRBD2 as a possible D gene (5 bases). Germline lookup yields CDR1 MNHEY and CDR2 SVGAGI. V was pared by 6 bases and J by 4 bases, with 13 bases between. CDR3 length equals 13 residues. The CDR3 region has the DNA TGTGCCAGCAGCCGGACTCCCCCTTACGAGCAGTACTTC. It codes for CASSRTPPYEQYF.

The chain joins TRBV29-1 to TRBJ1-5; 10 nucleotides match TRBD1. The V segment lost 6 bases and the J segment 0 bases; nucleotides outside the gene matches: 2. This CDR3 comprises 14 residues. Looked up from germline, CDR1 is SQVTM and CDR2 is ANQGSEA. The CDR3 loop is CSVGTGDSNQPQHF. CDR3 DNA: TGCAGCGTCGGGACAGGGGATAGCAATCAGCCCCAGCATTTT.

There are a few counts of this clone. The CDR3 DNA reads TGTGCCAGCAGCTACCGAGCCTCTGGAAACACCATATATTTT. Protein: CASSYRASGNTIYF. The chain links TRBV11-2 to TRBJ1-3; D is uncertain. Germline CDR1 reads SGHAT; CDR2 reads FQNNGV. The CDR3 contains 14 residues. V lost 4 bases to trimming and J lost 0 bases, with 7 bases between them. Full variable domain (outside the CDR3, taken from reference TRBV11-2 and TRBJ1-3): EAGVAQSPRYKIIEKRQSVAFWCNPISGHATLYWYQQILGQGPKLLIQFQNNGVVDDSQLPKDRFSAERLKGVDSTLKIQPAKLEDSAVYLCASSYRASGNTIYFGEGSWLTVV.

V gene TRBV5-1 combines with J gene TRBJ2-7; 15 bases are shared with TRBD2. Looked up from germline, CDR1 is SGHRS and CDR2 is YFSETQ. There are 16 residues in the CDR3. Losses at the gene ends were 3 bases for V and 5 bases for J; bases not matched to a gene: 6. The CDR3 DNA reads as TGCGCCAGCAGCTGGACTAGCGGGAGGGCCAAGAACGAGCAGTACTTC. Translation gives CASSWTSGRAKNEQYF.